This T cell receptor (beta chain) was documented in a study of shared clonotypes between healthy human individuals. Produced via immunoSEQ multiplex PCR; TCRdb's table is partial and in-frame only. This table has 2 million or so clones, roughly 96% appearing once. Each of the donors was a healthy adult who was HIV-negative and had not had a recent acute infection or vaccination. The study's findings and limits: A handful of donors showed sharing of 4.5% to 5% of naive CD4 clonotypes.

The trim removed 3 bases at V and 5 bases at J, leaving 6 bases unmatched. This CDR3 contains 14 residues. The germline V gene has CDR1 SEHNR and CDR2 FQNEAQ (reference sequence). This clone was recorded only once. What it recognizes is unknown. Distinct nucleotide sequences in the sample also encode this CDR3. The chain is built from TRBV7-9 and TRBJ1-2; 7 nucleotides line up with TRBD1. The source material was naive CD4+ T cells sorted from blood. Noted subset: CD45RA+ positively selected. The sequence was obtained from a young man in good health. CDR3 sequence: CASSLAGTDYGYTF. The CDR3, as DNA: TGTGCCAGCAGCTTGGCGGGGACAGATTATGGCTACACCTTC. Variable domain in full (rest from reference TRBV7-9 and TRBJ1-2): DTGVSQNPRHKITKRGQNVTFRCDPISEHNRLYWYRQTLGQGPEFLTYFQNEAQLEKSRLLSDRFSAERPKGSFSTLEIQRTEQGDSAMYLCASSLAGTDYGYTFGSGTRLTVV.